This TCR beta chain is drawn from a study of blood T cell repertoires in COVID-19 (dated by TCRdb to about 2020). About the full investigation: Samples from collaborators originated in the United States, Italy and Spain and spanned both the acute and convalescent phases of COVID-19. Nearly every sample came with metadata listing a de-identified subject ID, COVID-19 status, age in years and sex. The material from the prospective study consisted of cDNA or gDNA derived from T cells, B-cell-depleted T cells, or PBMCs. The repertoires were released in a freely available public database intended as a resource for research on the immune response to SARS-CoV-2. Deeply sampled blood TCRbeta repertoires from subjects exposed to, actively infected with, or recovered from COVID-19 were included in the dataset. Samples came from the ongoing ImmuneRACE study (first 160 participants) plus 1,254 subjects from 6 global collaborators. Where available, HLA class I and class II types were obtained from metadata supplied by the sample provider rather than from assay-based typing. Summary of the overall study and its limitations: How much clinical and demographic metadata was included differed by source and by participant, and the metadata was provided uncurated.

Clipping removes 3 bases from V and 1 base from J, with 5 as the unmatched junction base count. Measured from the cysteine to the phenylalanine, the CDR3 is 15 residues long. The DNA shown is the 45-base CDR3, in frame from base 1. For CDR1 and CDR2, the germline V gene (reference sequence) lists GTSNPN and SVGIG. Each collaborating institution followed its own protocols to collect whole blood in K2EDTA tubes. For TCRbeta analysis, collaborators shipped samples as frozen whole blood, isolated PBMCs, or DNA extracted from either of those sample types. On this clone: Its antigen target is currently unknown. No much larger clonotype is one base removed from it; base qualities were not supplied.

The immunoSEQ Assay, a bias-controlled multiplex PCR, was used to amplify TCRbeta CDR3 regions from genomic DNA. On the authors' methods: Within the assay, amplification of reference gene primers was used to estimate how many nucleated cells each sample contained. To quantify the absolute abundance of each unique TCRbeta CDR3 rearrangement, sequence reads were collapsed and filtered. For each sample, productive Simpson clonality was calculated by taking the square root of Simpson's diversity index across productive rearrangements. Drawn from immuneACCESS, this table holds only the in-frame rearrangements with V and J called that TCRdb kept. Clones are partly lost; checked studies trace under half to an unresolved V gene and leave the rest unexplained. That table furnishes V, J and clone size, whereas the DNA furnished D and trimming. In this sample the table shows approximately 430,000 clones, 70% to 90% of which occur a single time. The ten largest clones represent over 1.3% of the sample.

Sequencing input: peripheral blood. Recombination connected TRBV30 to TRBJ1-2, with 10 middle bases fitting TRBD1. The sequence was obtained from a woman in her 30s with active or convalescent COVID-19. The DNA sequence is given as TGTGCCTGGAGGTTGACAGGGGGCATTAACTATGGCTACACCTTC. This codes for CAWRLTGGINYGYTF. Where the CDR3 stops, the reference TRBV30 and TRBJ1-2 genes take over; the full variable domain is SQTIHQWPATLVQPVGSPLSLECTVEGTSNPNLYWYRQAAGRGLQLLFYSVGIGQISSEVPQNLSASRPQDRQFILSSKKLLLSDSGFYLCAWRLTGGINYGYTFGSGTRLTVV.